Listed below are T cell receptor beta chains from one sample, sequenced in a study of blood T cell repertoires in COVID-19. Sequenced by immunoSEQ multiplex PCR; TCRdb stores in-frame clones only, minus some. The sample holds 100,000 to 150,000 clones, 85% seen once. Source material: peripheral blood. All receptors come from a woman of 80 years or more with COVID-19, enrolled during active disease. CDR3s include the opening cysteine and the closing phenylalanine or tryptophan. A D gene is named only where the DNA matches it firmly. Rows give clone size only sometimes, using once, few, many, or a class for an expanded clone.

>TRBD2|NA|TRBV6-1|TRBJ2-7
CASSEGGLAYEQYF
TGTGCCAGCAGTGAAGGGGGACTAGCCTACGAGCAGTACTTC
>TRBD1|NA|TRBV5-1|TRBJ1-4
CASSFSDRNEKLFF
TGCGCCAGCAGCTTCTCGGACAGGAATGAAAAACTGTTTTTT
>TRBD2|NA|TRBV18|TRBJ2-1
CASSPPKLAGDNEQFF
TGTGCCAGCTCACCACCGAAACTAGCGGGTGACAATGAGCAGTTCTTC
>NA|NA|TRBV6-5|TRBJ2-7
CASGKGLLYF
TGTGCCAGCGGAAAGGGGCTCTTGTACTTC
>NA|NA|TRBV21-1|TRBJ2-2
CASILTTNTGELFF
TGTGCCAGCATCCTAACGACGAACACCGGGGAGCTGTTTTTT
>NA|NA|TRBV5-4|TRBJ2-1
CASSSASGTIIPYNEQFF
TGTGCCAGCAGCTCGGCCTCGGGGACAATAATTCCCTACAATGAGCAGTTCTTC
>NA|NA|TRBV6-1|TRBJ1-6
CASSEGWQGNSPLHF
TGTGCCAGCAGTGAAGGGTGGCAGGGTAATTCACCCCTCCACTTT
>NA|NA|TRBV6-2/TRBV6-3|TRBJ1-5
CASSRTSPANQPQHF
TGTGCCAGCAGCAGAACTAGCCCCGCCAATCAGCCCCAGCATTTT
>TRBD2|NA|TRBV20-1|TRBJ2-1
CSASSGTSGNNEQFF
TGCAGTGCTAGTTCCGGGACTAGCGGGAACAATGAGCAGTTCTTC
>TRBD1|NA|TRBV5-8|TRBJ1-5
CASSLARQGGKQPQHF
TGTGCCAGCAGCTTGGCCCGACAGGGGGGAAAACAGCCCCAGCATTTT
>NA|NA|TRBV27|TRBJ1-4
CASSTDGWEKLFF
TGTGCCAGCAGTACCGACGGGTGGGAAAAACTGTTTTTT
>NA|once|TRBV5-5|TRBJ2-7
CASGPKGGRWYEQYF
TGTGCCAGCGGTCCTAAGGGGGGGCGATGGTACGAGCAGTACTTC
>TRBD2|NA|TRBV2|TRBJ2-3
CASTPAGAGDTQYF
TGTGCCAGCACCCCAGCGGGAGCTGGAGATACGCAGTATTTT
>TRBD1|few|TRBV28|TRBJ1-2
CASTSTGGRGGYTF
TGTGCCAGCACCTCTACAGGGGGCAGAGGTGGCTACACCTTC
>TRBD1|NA|TRBV6-5|TRBJ1-3
CASSRDSIGNTIYF
TGTGCCAGCAGCCGGGACAGTATCGGAAACACCATATATTTT
>TRBD1|NA|TRBV6-5|TRBJ1-6
CATRTGGARSPLHF
TGTGCCACCCGGACAGGGGGCGCGAGGTCACCCCTCCACTTT
>NA|once|TRBV5-1|TRBJ2-1
CASSLARPLNEQFF
TGCGCCAGCAGCTTGGCCCGTCCCCTCAATGAGCAGTTCTTC
>NA|NA|TRBV28|TRBJ2-5
CASRPSGAGEETQYF
TGTGCCAGCAGACCCTCAGGGGCTGGAGAGGAGACCCAGTACTTC
>NA|NA|TRBV2|TRBJ2-5
CASSDVGGARTETQYF
TGTGCCAGCAGCGACGTAGGGGGGGCGAGGACCGAGACCCAGTACTTC
>TRBD2|NA|TRBV10-3|TRBJ2-2
CASGWLAGGSNTGELFF
TGTGCCTCGGGGTGGCTAGCGGGAGGTTCGAACACCGGGGAGCTGTTTTTT
>NA|NA|TRBV7-9|TRBJ1-5
CASAQGVGQPQHF
TGTGCCAGCGCACAGGGAGTTGGACAGCCCCAGCATTTT
>NA|NA|TRBV12-5|TRBJ1-1
CASAVDSEAFF
TGTGCTAGTGCTGTGGACAGTGAAGCTTTCTTT
>NA|NA|TRBV12-5|TRBJ2-7
CASGLGQSGGLEQYF
TGTGCTAGTGGTTTGGGTCAGTCCGGGGGACTCGAGCAGTACTTC
>NA|NA|TRBV3-1/TRBV3-2|TRBJ2-4
CASSHSSGGRIQYF
TGTGCCAGCAGCCACTCATCAGGGGGGCGCATTCAGTACTTC